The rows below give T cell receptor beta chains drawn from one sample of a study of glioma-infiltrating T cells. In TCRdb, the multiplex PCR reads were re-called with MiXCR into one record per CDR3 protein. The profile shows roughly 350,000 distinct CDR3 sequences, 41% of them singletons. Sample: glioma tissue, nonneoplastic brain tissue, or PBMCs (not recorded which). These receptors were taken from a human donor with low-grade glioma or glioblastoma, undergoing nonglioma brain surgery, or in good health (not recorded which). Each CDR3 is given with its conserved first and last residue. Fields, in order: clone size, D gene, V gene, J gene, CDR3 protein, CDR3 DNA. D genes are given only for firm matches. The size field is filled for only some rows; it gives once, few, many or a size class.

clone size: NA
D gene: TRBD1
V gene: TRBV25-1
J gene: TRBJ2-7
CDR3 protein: CASSELNRGHKQYF
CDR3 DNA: TGTGCCAGCAGTGAATTGAACAGGGGGCACAAGCAGTACTTC

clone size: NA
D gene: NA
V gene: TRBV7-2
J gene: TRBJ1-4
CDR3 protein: CASSSPGSEKLFF
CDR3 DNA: TGTGCCAGCAGCTCCCCTGGATCGGAAAAACTGTTTTTT

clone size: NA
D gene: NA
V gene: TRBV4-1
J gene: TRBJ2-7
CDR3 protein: CASSQDPGRTTYEQYF
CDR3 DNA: TGCGCCAGCAGCCAAGATCCCGGCAGGACTACCTACGAGCAGTACTTC

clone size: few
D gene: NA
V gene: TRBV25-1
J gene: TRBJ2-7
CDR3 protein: CASSDEAPYEQYF
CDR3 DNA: TGTGCCAGCAGTGATGAGGCCCCCTACGAGCAGTACTTC

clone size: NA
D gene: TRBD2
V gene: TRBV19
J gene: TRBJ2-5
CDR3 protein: CASSMGGSGGETQYF
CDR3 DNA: TGTGCCAGTAGTATGGGCGGGAGTGGCGGCGAGACCCAGTACTTC

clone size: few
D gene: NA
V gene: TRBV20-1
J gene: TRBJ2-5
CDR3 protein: CSAREGSGTQYF
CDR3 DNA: TGCAGTGCTAGAGAGGGGTCAGGGACCCAGTACTTC

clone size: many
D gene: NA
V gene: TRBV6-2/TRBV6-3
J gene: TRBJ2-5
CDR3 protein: CASIEKETQYF
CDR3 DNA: TGTGCCAGCATCGAAAAAGAGACCCAGTACTTC

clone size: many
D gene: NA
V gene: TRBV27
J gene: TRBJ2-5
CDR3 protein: CASSLSPPQGGRITETQYF
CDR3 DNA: TGTGCCAGCAGTTTAAGTCCCCCTCAGGGCGGGCGCATTACGGAGACCCAGTACTTC

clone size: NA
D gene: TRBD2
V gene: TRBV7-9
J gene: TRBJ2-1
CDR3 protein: CASRKARAGVSYNEQFF
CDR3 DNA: TGTGCCAGCAGAAAAGCCCGAGCGGGAGTATCCTACAATGAGCAGTTCTTC

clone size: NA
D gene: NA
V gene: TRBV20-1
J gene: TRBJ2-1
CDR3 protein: CSARDLAGFNEQFF
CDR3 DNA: TGCAGTGCTAGAGATTTGGCAGGGTTTAATGAGCAGTTCTTC

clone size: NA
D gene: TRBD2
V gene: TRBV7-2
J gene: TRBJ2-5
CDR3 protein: CASSLTSGSYETQYF
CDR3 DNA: TGTGCCAGCAGTCTGACTAGCGGGAGCTACGAGACCCAGTACTTC

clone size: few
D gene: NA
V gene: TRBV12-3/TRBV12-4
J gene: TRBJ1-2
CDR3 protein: CASRPDRGANYGYTF
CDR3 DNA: TGTGCCAGCAGACCGGACAGAGGCGCTAACTATGGCTACACCTTC